Each of the 10 T cell receptor beta chains below was sequenced from the same sample in a study of PD-L1 blockade in urothelial cancer. Here immunoSEQ multiplex PCR was the method, and the copy in TCRdb shows in-frame clones only, minus some. This sample carries 50,000 to 65,000 clones, roughly 86% of them seen once, and the ten largest clones take under 3.5%. The starting material was PBMCs, obtained around atezolizumab (anti-PD-L1) treatment. The receptors stem from a man aged 50 to 59 with urothelial cancer.

The chain employs TRBV30 and TRBJ2-1; 8 nucleotides line up with TRBD2. The V and J ends lost 0 bases and 0 bases, in that order; junction bases with no gene match: 1. The CDR3 spans 15 residues. Germline V gene data show CDR1 as GTSNPN and CDR2 as SVGIG (reference sequence). The CDR3, as DNA: TGTGCCTGGAGTGTCGGGAGGGGCTCCTACAATGAGCAGTTCTTC. Protein: CAWSVGRGSYNEQFF.

The chain combines TRBV13 with TRBJ1-3, with 11 bases fitting TRBD1. The CDR3 length is 16 residues. V lost 5 bases, J lost 4 bases, and 7 bases stayed unmatched. Germline V lookup: CDR1 PRHDT, CDR2 FYEKMQ (reference sequence). For the CDR3, the DNA is TGTGCCAGCAGCAACCGGGACAGGGGGTCCGGAAACACCATATATTTT. This sequence encodes CASSNRDRGSGNTIYF.

CDR3 bases: TGTGCCAGCAGTTTATCTTGGGGACTAGCGGGGAGGGGGACCCAGTACTTC. This gives the protein CASSLSWGLAGRGTQYF. The rearrangement uses TRBV27 and TRBJ2-5, with 13 bases aligning to TRBD2. Trimming at V came to 0 bases and at J to 7 bases, leaving 8 bases not matched to a gene. CDR1 MNHEY and CDR2 SMNVEV come from the germline V gene (reference sequence). The CDR3 is 17 residues long.

This chain joins TRBV6-5 and TRBJ1-5; unclear D gene. The germline V gene has CDR1 MNHEY and CDR2 SVGAGI. This CDR3 comprises 15 residues. Trimming cost V 2 bases and J 0 bases, with 8 bases left between them. CDR3 amino acids: CASSYRVNSNQPQHF. CDR3 in DNA: TGTGCCAGCAGTTACCGTGTAAATAGCAATCAGCCCCAGCATTTT.

The rearrangement links TRBV5-1 to TRBJ1-1; D unresolved. The V gene's germline CDR1 is SGHRS and CDR2 YFSETQ. Trimming stripped 0 bases from V and 1 base from J, with 7 bases between. There are 14 residues in the CDR3. Here the CDR3 reads CASSLVGPNTEAFF. The CDR3 DNA reads as TGCGCCAGCAGCTTGGTGGGCCCGAACACTGAAGCTTTCTTT.

The rearrangement uses TRBV11-1 and TRBJ2-1; 7 bases match TRBD2. J gave up 8 bases and V 5 bases, and 12 bases lay outside the gene matches. The CDR3 has 15 residues. Germline CDR1 SGHAT, CDR2 FQDESV (reference sequence). Here the CDR3 DNA reads TGTGCCAGCAGCGACCTCGCGGGACTACGGTATGAGCAGTTCTTC. This codes for CASSDLAGLRYEQFF.

The table lists this clone with a count of one. The V call is TRBV2, the J call TRBJ2-1, with TRBD2 as a possible D gene (5 bases). V shed 1 base and J shed 5 bases, with 12 bases lying between them. Germline V lookup: CDR1 SNHLY, CDR2 FYNNEI. There are 15 residues in the CDR3. CDR3 DNA: TGTGCCAGCAGTGAAGGAGGGAGTGGCCACAATGAGCAGTTCTTC. Amino acids: CASSEGGSGHNEQFF.

This clone was found a few times. The chain employs TRBV5-6 and TRBJ1-2; D possibly corresponds to TRBD1 (6 bases). Trimming removed 7 bases from V and 8 bases from J, with 24 bases in between. CDR1 is SGHDT, CDR2 YYEEEE, per germline. The CDR3 length is 15 residues. The CDR3 here is CASLLGGYRDIGYTF. The CDR3 DNA reads TGTGCCAGCCTCCTGGGCGGGTACAGGGACATCGGCTACACCTTC.

This clone was counted a single time. DNA of the CDR3: TGTGCCAGCAGCTTAGTGGGGGCAGAGAATTCACCCCTCCACTTT. Translating it yields CASSLVGAENSPLHF. The V and J genes are TRBV11-1 and TRBJ1-6, with D possibly TRBD1 on 6 matching bases. The CDR3 runs 15 residues. CDR1 is SGHAT, CDR2 FQDESV, per germline (reference sequence). V was shortened by 1 base and J by 7 bases, with 11 bases between the two germline ends.

The gene calls are TRBV9 and TRBJ2-3; 15 positions match TRBD2. The CDR3 has 20 amino acids. The germline CDR1 and CDR2 sequences are SGDLS and YYNGEE. V lost 2 bases, J lost 1 base, and 11 bases stayed unmatched. The CDR3 protein is CASSVYPGLAGGWGTDTQYF. As DNA, the CDR3 is TGTGCCAGCAGCGTTTATCCGGGACTAGCGGGAGGTTGGGGCACAGATACGCAGTATTTT. Complete variable domain (other parts from reference TRBV9 and TRBJ2-3): DSGVTQTPKHLITATGQRVTLRCSPRSGDLSVYWYQQSLDQGLQFLIQYYNGEERAKGNILERFSAQQFPDLHSELNLSSLELGDSALYFCASSVYPGLAGGWGTDTQYFGPGTRLTVL.